Below, 27 T cell receptor beta chains from the same sample are listed, as sequenced in a study of blood T cell repertoires in COVID-19. The protocol was immunoSEQ multiplex PCR, while the TCRdb copy is restricted to in-frame clones and leaves out a portion. Of roughly 150,000 clones in the sample, approximately 91% are singletons; the top ten hold roughly 2.3%. The sequencing input was peripheral blood. These receptors were taken from a man aged 18 to 35 with acute or convalescent COVID-19.

V usage is TRBV3-1 (or the pseudogene TRBV3-2) and J usage is TRBJ1-1, with 8 bases aligning to TRBD1. Germline loops: CDR1 LGHDT, CDR2 YNNKEL (reference sequence). Trimming cost V 4 bases and J 10 bases; bases outside gene matches: 14. CDR3 length: 15 residues. The CDR3 region has the DNA TGTGCCAGCAGCCCTCAGGGGGCAGGCCCCGTCGGAGCTTTCTTT. This encodes CASSPQGAGPVGAFF.

The gene calls are TRBV24-1 and TRBJ2-3; TRBD1 aligns across 7 bases. V gave up 0 bases and J gave up 9 bases; unmatched junction bases: 5. Germline CDR1 reads KGHDR; CDR2 reads SFDVKD. This CDR3 contains 14 residues. CDR3 region: CATSDLQQGKTQYF. CDR3 coding DNA: TGTGCCACCAGTGATTTGCAACAGGGGAAAACGCAGTATTTT.

This chain uses TRBV6-5 with TRBJ2-7; weak D call: TRBD2 (5 bases). The CDR3 has 14 amino acids. Per germline, CDR1 MNHEY and CDR2 SVGAGI. The germline V and J ends were trimmed by 6 bases and 2 bases, with 14 bases remaining between them. CDR3 protein: CASSPGVYTYEQYF. The DNA for the CDR3 is TGTGCCAGCAGCCCCGGGGTTTACACCTACGAGCAGTACTTC.

The chain combines TRBV6-5 with TRBJ2-7, with 8 bases fitting TRBD2. V was clipped by 6 bases and J by 2 bases; unmatched bases: 6. This CDR3 is built from 14 residues. Germline CDR1 and CDR2: MNHEY and SVGAGI. The CDR3 loop is CASSPGRGAYEQYF. The CDR3 bases are TGTGCCAGCAGCCCCGGGAGGGGCGCCTACGAGCAGTACTTC.

The chain's CDR3 is CASSLTGSNEKLFF. DNA for the CDR3: TGCGCCAGCAGCTTGACAGGCAGTAATGAAAAACTGTTTTTT. V is TRBV5-1 and J is TRBJ1-4; D perhaps matches TRBD1 (5 bases). The CDR3 consists of 14 residues. CDR1 is SGHRS and CDR2 is YFSETQ in the germline V gene. Trimming pared 1 base from V and 4 bases from J, leaving 8 bases between. Drawing the rest from reference TRBV5-1 and TRBJ1-4, the complete variable domain is KAGVTQTPRYLIKTRGQQVTLSCSPISGHRSVSWYQQTPGQGLQFLFEYFSETQRNKGNFPGRFSGRQFSNSRSEMNVSTLELGDSALYLCASSLTGSNEKLFFGSGTQLSVL.

The J gene is TRBJ1-2, the V gene TRBV2; 7 positions agree with TRBD1. Germline values: CDR1 SNHLY, CDR2 FYNNEI. The trim removed 4 bases at V and 2 bases at J, leaving 7 bases unmatched. The CDR3 has 15 residues. The DNA of the CDR3 is TGTGCCAGCAGTGGTCTGACAGGGAGCAACTATGGCTACACCTTC. Its translation: CASSGLTGSNYGYTF.

V is TRBV19 and J is TRBJ1-5; 11 positions match TRBD1. J was trimmed by 4 bases and V by 6 bases; bases with no gene match: 14. The germline gives CDR1 LNHDA, CDR2 SQIVND (reference sequence). The CDR3 is 18 amino acids. The CDR3 DNA follows: TGTGCCAGTAGCTTCGCCCAGGGGGGGACAGGGGGTAATCAGCCCCAGCATTTT. Its translation: CASSFAQGGTGGNQPQHF.

This clone was observed a single time. The V call is TRBV11-2, the J call TRBJ1-4; 10 bases align to TRBD1. The germline V gene has CDR1 SGHAT and CDR2 FQNNGV. The CDR3 is made up of 15 amino acids. V gave up 3 bases and J gave up 7 bases; unmatched junction bases: 5. The CDR3 is CASSFRDRGREKLFF. The DNA for the CDR3 is TGTGCCAGCAGCTTCCGGGACAGGGGCCGTGAAAAACTGTTTTTT.

The rearrangement joins TRBV18 to TRBJ1-3; D is possibly TRBD1 (6 bases). CDR1 and CDR2 from the germline V gene are KGHSH and LQKENI. The length of the CDR3 is 14 residues. V lost 4 bases to trimming and J lost 0 bases, with 7 bases between them. CDR3 nucleotides: TGTGCCAGCTCACAGGACAGCTCTGGAAACACCATATATTTT. Its translation is CASSQDSSGNTIYF.

The genes are TRBV2 and TRBJ1-3; D may be TRBD1 (6 bases). Germline CDR1 SNHLY, CDR2 FYNNEI. V shed 6 bases and J shed 1 base, with 10 bases lying between them. This CDR3 comprises 14 residues. The DNA for the CDR3 is TGTGCCAGCAGGGACACAGGGTCTGGAAACACCATATATTTT. Its translation is CASRDTGSGNTIYF.

This rearrangement joins TRBV18 to TRBJ1-1, with D tentatively TRBD1 (6 bases). The CDR3 extends over 13 amino acids. V lost 2 bases and J 4 bases, leaving 8 bases between the germline ends. In germline, CDR1 is KGHSH, CDR2 LQKENI. The chain's CDR3 is CASSPGRGTEAFF. CDR3 sequence (DNA): TGTGCCAGCTCACCAGGCAGGGGCACTGAAGCTTTCTTT.

V and J are TRBV5-6 and TRBJ1-2, with D possibly TRBD1 on 5 matching bases. The germline gives CDR1 SGHDT, CDR2 YYEEEE. V was trimmed by 4 bases and J by 9 bases, leaving 19 bases between them. The CDR3 has 14 residues. The CDR3 DNA sequence: TGTGCCAGCAGCGAGGGAGGCAGGGCTGAACGCTACACCTTC. This gives the protein CASSEGGRAERYTF.

The chain joins TRBV12-3 or TRBV12-4 to TRBJ1-2, with D possibly matching TRBD1 (6 bases). The CDR3 consists of 13 residues. Trimming took 4 bases from V and 2 from J, leaving 8 bases between them. The DNA for the CDR3 is TGTGCCAGCAGTTCCACAGGGAACTATGGCTACACCTTC. Its protein is CASSSTGNYGYTF.

The V call is TRBV6-4, the J call TRBJ2-1; 7 bases align to TRBD2. The trim removed 5 bases at V and 2 bases at J, leaving 9 bases unmatched. The germline CDR1 and CDR2 sequences are MRHNA and SNTAGT. CDR3 length: 16 amino acids. The CDR3 bases are TGTGCCAGCAGTTCGGGGAGGGCCCCAGCCTACAATGAGCAGTTCTTC. It encodes CASSSGRAPAYNEQFF.

This chain connects TRBV19 to TRBJ2-2; a weak D match, TRBD2 (6 bases). V gave up 7 bases and J gave up 2 bases, with 17 bases separating them. Germline CDR1 and CDR2: LNHDA and SQIVND (reference sequence). The CDR3 is 16 amino acids. This CDR3 reads CASTRDSSSNTGELFF. In nucleotides, the CDR3 is TGTGCCAGTACCAGGGACTCCTCGTCTAACACCGGGGAGCTGTTTTTT.

The chain carries TRBV5-4 and TRBJ2-3, with D possibly TRBD2 on 5 matching bases. Germline CDR1 is SGHNT and CDR2 is YYREEE (reference sequence). The CDR3 runs 15 residues. Trimming cost V 0 bases and J 0 bases, with 8 bases left between them. The CDR3 coding sequence is TGTGCCAGCAGCTTGGGAGGGATGAGCACAGATACGCAGTATTTT. This encodes CASSLGGMSTDTQYF. The full variable domain, completed using reference TRBV5-4 and TRBJ2-3, is ETGVTQSPTHLIKTRGQQVTLRCSSQSGHNTVSWYQQALGQGPQFIFQYYREEENGRGNFPPRFSGLQFPNYSSELNVNALELDDSALYLCASSLGGMSTDTQYFGPGTRLTVL.

The chain has TRBV27 and TRBJ2-1, with D maybe TRBD1 (6 bases). The CDR3 totals 13 residues. Germline V gene data show CDR1 as MNHEY and CDR2 as SMNVEV (reference sequence). Trimming cost V 6 bases and J 11 bases, with 17 bases left between them. CDR3 sequence: CASRPGQTLQQFF. CDR3 coding DNA: TGTGCCAGCAGGCCCGGACAGACGCTTCAGCAGTTCTTC.

Turning to this clone: In the same sample, other DNA sequences code for this CDR3. This chain connects TRBV27 to TRBJ1-2; D remains ambiguous. The germline gives CDR1 MNHEY, CDR2 SMNVEV (reference sequence). CDR3 length: 13 amino acids. The V and J ends lost 2 bases and 2 bases respectively, with 6 bases between them. CDR3 nucleotide sequence: TGTGCCAGCAGTTTAGCCGGGAACTATGGCTACACCTTC. Protein product: CASSLAGNYGYTF.

This rearrangement joins TRBV18 to TRBJ1-2; 8 bases map to TRBD1. The CDR3 is 16 residues long. Looked up from germline, CDR1 is KGHSH and CDR2 is LQKENI. J lost 5 bases, V lost 0 bases, and 8 bases had no gene match. Here the CDR3 DNA reads TGTGCCAGCTCACCACCGTTCAGGCAGGGGGCGTATGGCTACACCTTC. Translation gives CASSPPFRQGAYGYTF.

This clone was seen a few times. This chain links TRBV24-1 with TRBJ2-7; 7 bases line up with TRBD2. The CDR3 length is 16 residues. The V and J ends lost 4 bases and 0 bases, in that order; junction bases with no gene match: 8. CDR1 is KGHDR, CDR2 SFDVKD, per germline. CDR3: CATSDLWEGHSYEQYF. The CDR3 DNA reads as TGTGCCACCAGTGACCTATGGGAGGGGCACTCCTACGAGCAGTACTTC.

This sequence joins TRBV7-2 and TRBJ1-1, with D possibly TRBD1 on 6 matching bases. This CDR3 has 14 amino acids. The V gene's germline CDR1 is SGHTA and CDR2 FQGNSA. Trimming stripped 1 base from V and 1 base from J, with 7 bases between. In DNA, the CDR3 is TGTGCCAGCAGCTTAGGGGGGCGGAACACTGAAGCTTTCTTT. This sequence encodes CASSLGGRNTEAFF.

The chain employs TRBV4-1 and TRBJ1-4; the match to TRBD1 covers 9 bases. CDR1 and CDR2 (germline): MGHRA, YSYEKL. The CDR3 has 17 amino acids. For the CDR3, the DNA is TGCGCGAAAATCCCTGGGACAGGGAGGTCAACTAATGAAAAACTGTTTTTT. Encoded protein: CAKIPGTGRSTNEKLFF.

In the case of this clone: A junction end diverges from the germline sequence, so it may reflect a read error. The chain combines TRBV19 with TRBJ1-6; 7 nucleotides agree with TRBD1. Germline CDR1 is LNHDA and CDR2 is SQIVND (reference sequence). This CDR3 has 15 residues. CDR3 residues: CASSKPLTGYSRLHF. In nucleotides, the CDR3 is TGTGCCAGTAGTAAACCCCTGACAGGGTATTCACGCCTCCACTTT.

The V call is TRBV30, the J call TRBJ1-2, with TRBD1 matching 11 bases. Looked up from germline, CDR1 is GTSNPN and CDR2 is SVGIG (reference sequence). This CDR3 is 15 amino acids long. The J segment lost 4 bases and the V segment lost 2 bases, leaving 6 bases of the junction unmatched. CDR3 nucleotide sequence: TGTGCCTGGAGTCCGGGACAGGGGGTCGCCTATGGCTACACCTTC. Its protein product is CAWSPGQGVAYGYTF.

The rearrangement links TRBV20-1 to TRBJ1-6; a weak D match, TRBD1 (6 bases). This CDR3 spans 18 amino acids. The germline CDR1 and CDR2 sequences are DFQATT and SNEGSKA (reference sequence). V shed 3 bases and J shed 5 bases, with 23 bases lying between them. As DNA, the CDR3 is TGCAGTGCTAGTCGAAGGATTAACGGCAGGGGAGATAATTCACCCCTCCACTTT. Its translation is CSASRRINGRGDNSPLHF.

This clone appeared a single time. The chain carries TRBV27 and TRBJ2-1, with TRBD2 matching 10 bases. J gave up 1 base and V 4 bases, and 10 bases lay outside the gene matches. Germline V CDR1 and CDR2: MNHEY, SMNVEV (reference sequence). This CDR3 has 18 amino acids. The CDR3 bases are TGTGCCAGCAGTTACGATTCCGGGACTAGCGTGTCCTACAATGAGCAGTTCTTC. It codes for CASSYDSGTSVSYNEQFF.

V gene TRBV2 combines with J gene TRBJ1-6; D remains ambiguous. V was pared by 8 bases and J by 16 bases, with 15 bases between. CDR3 length: 11 residues. CDR1 and CDR2 (germline): SNHLY, FYNNEI. In DNA form, the CDR3 reads TGTGCCAGCTCCGCGCCCGTCCCGCTCCACTTT. Protein sequence: CASSAPVPLHF.